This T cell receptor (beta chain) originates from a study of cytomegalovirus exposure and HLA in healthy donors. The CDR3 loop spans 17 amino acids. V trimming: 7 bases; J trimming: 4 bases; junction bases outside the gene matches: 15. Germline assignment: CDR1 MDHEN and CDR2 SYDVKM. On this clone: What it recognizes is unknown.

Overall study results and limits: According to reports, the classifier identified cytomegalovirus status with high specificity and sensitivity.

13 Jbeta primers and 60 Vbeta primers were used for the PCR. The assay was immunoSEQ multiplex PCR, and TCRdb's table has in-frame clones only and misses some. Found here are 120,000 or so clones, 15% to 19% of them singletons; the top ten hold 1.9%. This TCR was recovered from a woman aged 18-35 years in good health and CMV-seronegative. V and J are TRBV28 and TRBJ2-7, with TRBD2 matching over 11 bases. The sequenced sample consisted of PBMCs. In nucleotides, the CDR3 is TGTGCCAGCATCCTTGGACTAGCGGGTCCGGGGGTATACGAGCAGTACTTC. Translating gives CASILGLAGPGVYEQYF. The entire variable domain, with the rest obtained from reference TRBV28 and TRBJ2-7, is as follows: DVKVTQSSRYLVKRTGEKVFLECVQDMDHENMFWYRQDPGLGLRLIYFSYDVKMKEKGDIPEGYSVSREKKERFSLILESASTNQTSMYLCASILGLAGPGVYEQYFGPGTRLTVT.